Given below is one T cell receptor beta chain in context. It lacks a known antigen. Including cysteine and phenylalanine, the CDR3 has 16 amino acids. No nucleotide data were recorded. The germline V gene specifies KGHDR as CDR1 and SFDVKD as CDR2. The library came from 5' RACE. The input for every TCR library was around 4,000 ng of total RNA. cDNA was synthesized with SMARTScribe reverse transcriptase in eight separate reactions per sample. During cDNA synthesis, template switching was used to introduce unique molecular identifiers that contained a 6-nucleotide sample barcode. TCRalpha and TCRbeta cDNA was amplified in two nested PCRs of around 15 and 9 cycles, and bead purification was carried out after each PCR. Before amplification, cDNA was treated with uracil DNA-glycosylase and purified using the QIAquick PCR purification kit. In the second PCR, Illumina TruSeq-compatible adapters and sample-specific barcodes were added. Library quality and concentration were checked on TapeStation and Qubit, and libraries were pooled at about 4.9 ng each. Sequencing of the pooled libraries was done on an Illumina HiSeq2500 single-index Rapid Run using custom sequencing primers and 2 x 100 bp reads. Concerning the study's data processing: MiGEC version 1.2.6 was used for UMI-based consensus assembly to correct PCR and sequencing errors. MiXCR version 2.1.1 handled V(D)J alignment, clonotype assembly and CDR3 extraction. To normalise gene usage, clonotype sharing and MAIT/NKT TCR abundance, the top 1000, 10 000 and 20 000 clonotypes in each sample were analysed. Diversity was computed as the inverse Simpson index with the vegan R package after downsampling to 27 000 UMIs. Paired Mann-Whitney U tests were applied to discordant twin pairs, and Benjamini-Hochberg correction was used for multiple testing. TCRdb reanalyzed the reads, keeping one entry per CDR3 protein sequence and omitting DNA. These V and J calls derive from TCRdb rather than the authors' analysis. The sample's clone listing holds just over 300,000 distinct CDR3 sequences. The ten largest clones capture 5.6% of the sample.

The sample originates from a study of monozygotic twins with inflammatory bowel disease (dated by TCRdb to between 2019 and 2020). Looking at the study overall: The complete study included about 30 monozygotic twin pairs: 19 IBD-discordant Danish pairs and nine German pairs, of which four were IBD-concordant and five were IBD-discordant. Each individual had, on average, about 151 000 unique TCRalpha sequences and 181 000 unique TCRbeta sequences available for analysis. Disease-associated traits were sought mainly through comparisons between IBD patients and their genetically identical healthy co-twins within discordant pairs. Study-wide conclusions, independent of this receptor: TCRbeta repertoire diversity, by inverse Simpson index, was decreased in IBD patients compared with their healthy co-twins. Different T cell subtypes could not be distinguished in the analysis. Because patients received different immunosuppressive treatments, the repertoires may have picked up extra background noise and variability between individuals. The results gave no support for a single strong signal or clonotype linked to IBD. Fewer clonotypes were shared with other individuals by IBD patients than by healthy twins, most markedly in patients showing signs of disease activity. No difference in repertoire similarity was observed between concordant and discordant twins, possibly owing to limited statistical power.

An approximately 2.5 ml peripheral blood sample was drawn into PAXgene tubes per donor and stored at -80°C. Total RNA was isolated from whole blood with the PAXgene blood miRNA kit on an automated QIAcube, without T cell sorting. Peripheral blood from monozygotic twin pairs, either concordant or discordant for inflammatory bowel disease, underwent deep TCRalpha and TCRbeta repertoire profiling that used unique molecular barcoding. For every twin pair, smoking habits were documented, and each individual was categorised as a current, former or never smoker. The material sequenced was blood. The clonotype originates from a human donor with ulcerative colitis or Crohn's disease, or a healthy co-twin of an affected twin (not recorded which). Recombination joined TRBV24-1 with TRBJ2-1; no DNA is available, so the TRBD2 call from TCRdb remains unchecked. The encoded CDR3 is CATSDPAGGPPNEQFF.